This T cell receptor beta chain was profiled in a study of blood T cells in healthy people across ages. Trimming pared 0 bases from V and 8 bases from J, leaving 9 bases between. This CDR3 comprises 14 residues. Germline V lookup: CDR1 SGHRS, CDR2 YFSETQ. The second PCR ran about 6 to 11 cycles with a sample-barcoded 5' primer and J-beta primers. TCRdb independently ran MiXCR on the 5' RACE reads; one entry per CDR3 protein. Here the sample spans 540,000 or so distinct CDR3 sequences, roughly 28% being singletons. Sequenced: blood. The chain is built from TRBV5-1 and TRBJ1-6; D perhaps matches TRBD1 (5 bases). The TCR comes from a woman aged 70-85 years in good health. CDR3 sequence: CASSLADTDSPLHF. CDR3 in DNA: TGCGCCAGCAGCTTGGCGGACACGGATTCACCCCTCCACTTT.